This entry is about one TCR beta chain. The antigen remains undetermined. Per germline, CDR1 SGHAT and CDR2 FQNNGV. Trimming left V 5 bases short and J 6 bases short, with 15 bases between. The CDR3 length is 14 residues. The record originates from a study of tumor-infiltrating lymphocytes in localized non-small cell lung cancer. For the study at large: Some samples were collected after neoadjuvant chemotherapy; smokers, never-smokers and several histologies were included. Findings and limits, study-wide: Available tissue quantity limited TCR sequencing to a patient subset. Technical variation could not be separated from intratumor heterogeneity here.

Clones were read by immunoSEQ multiplex PCR, and TCRdb kept only the in-frame ones, dropping some. The sample holds approximately 15,000 clones; around 80% are singletons and the top ten take about a tenth. The sequence was collected from a human donor with non-small cell lung cancer. The rearrangement joins TRBV11-2 to TRBJ2-3; D not certain. Sequencing used uninvolved lung tissue not adjacent to the tumor. In DNA, the CDR3 is TGTGCCAGCAGCCGCCCATGGGCACCGGATACGCAGTATTTT. Residues: CASSRPWAPDTQYF.